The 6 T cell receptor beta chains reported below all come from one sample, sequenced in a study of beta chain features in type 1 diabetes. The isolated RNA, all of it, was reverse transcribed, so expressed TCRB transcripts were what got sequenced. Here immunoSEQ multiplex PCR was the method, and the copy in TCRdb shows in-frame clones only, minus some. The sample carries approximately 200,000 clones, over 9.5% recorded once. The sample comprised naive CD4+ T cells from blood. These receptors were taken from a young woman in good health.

The CDR3 reads CASTQTQRSSYNEQFF. DNA of the CDR3: TGTGCCAGCACCCAGACCCAGCGGAGCTCCTACAATGAGCAGTTCTTC. This chain connects TRBV4-2 to TRBJ2-1; perhaps TRBD2 as D (5 bases). CDR3 length equals 16 residues. The V end was cut by 7 bases, the J end by 0 bases, with 16 bases between. Per germline, CDR1 LGHNA and CDR2 YNFKEQ.

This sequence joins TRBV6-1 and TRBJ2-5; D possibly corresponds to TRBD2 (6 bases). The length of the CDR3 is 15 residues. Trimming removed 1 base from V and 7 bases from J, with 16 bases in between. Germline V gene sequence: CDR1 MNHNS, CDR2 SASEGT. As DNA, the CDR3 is TGTGCCAGCAGTGAAGGGGGACTCCAGCCGAGGACCCAGTACTTC. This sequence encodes CASSEGGLQPRTQYF.

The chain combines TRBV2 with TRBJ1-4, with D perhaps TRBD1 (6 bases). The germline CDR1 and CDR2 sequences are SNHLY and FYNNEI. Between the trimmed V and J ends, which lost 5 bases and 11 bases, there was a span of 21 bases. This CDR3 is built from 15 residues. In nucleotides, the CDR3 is TGTGCCAGCAGTTTCTCCACTAACGACCAGGGGAAACTGTTTTTT. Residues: CASSFSTNDQGKLFF.

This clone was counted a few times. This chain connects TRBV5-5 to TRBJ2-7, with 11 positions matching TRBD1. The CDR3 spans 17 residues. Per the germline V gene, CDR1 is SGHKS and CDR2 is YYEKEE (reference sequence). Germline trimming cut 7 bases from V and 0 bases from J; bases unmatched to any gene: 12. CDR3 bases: TGTGCCAGCCGAAAACCCGGACAGGGGGCCACCTCCTACGAGCAGTACTTC. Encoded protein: CASRKPGQGATSYEQYF.

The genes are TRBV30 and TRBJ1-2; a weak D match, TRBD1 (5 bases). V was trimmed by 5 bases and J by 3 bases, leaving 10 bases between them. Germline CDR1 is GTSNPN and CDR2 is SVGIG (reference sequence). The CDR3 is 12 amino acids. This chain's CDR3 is CAWGRRDYGYTF. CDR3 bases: TGTGCCTGGGGCCGCAGGGACTATGGCTACACCTTC.

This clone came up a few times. The CDR3 DNA follows: TGTGCCAGCAGCCGGCATGGAGGGGATGGCTACACCTTC. Amino acids: CASSRHGGDGYTF. This chain uses TRBV7-9 with TRBJ1-2; maybe TRBD1 (5 bases). Germline CDR1 and CDR2: SEHNR and FQNEAQ (reference sequence). V dropped 5 bases and J dropped 6 bases, with 13 bases sitting between them. The CDR3 is 13 amino acids.